These 20 T cell receptor beta chains share one sample of origin, sequenced in a study of CD8 T cells in Susac syndrome (dated by TCRdb to between 2018 and 2021). The library relied on the immunoSEQ multiplex PCR assay. RNA was extracted using the RNeasy kit, and roughly 0.45 to 1 ug of the RNA was reverse transcribed with random hexamers. TCRdb trimmed public reads at Q25 via fastp, called clones via MiXCR and kept in-frame beta chains. Records with the same CDR3 protein are collapsed into one entry carrying the most frequent genes and DNA. Recorded for this sample are about 240,000 distinct CDR3 sequences; almost 97% of them occurred a single time. The ten largest make up about 0.094% of the sample. The sample was CD4+ T cells from PBMCs. The receptor set was obtained from a human donor with Susac syndrome.

This chain links TRBV28 with TRBJ1-5, with D hard to call. The germline CDR1 and CDR2 sequences are MDHEN and SYDVKM. The CDR3 is 12 residues long. Trimming removed 2 bases at V and 7 bases at J, with 6 bases between. The CDR3 reads CASSLISQPQHF. For the CDR3, the DNA is TGTGCCAGCAGTTTAATAAGCCAGCCCCAGCATTTT.

V is TRBV24-1 and J is TRBJ1-1; TRBD1 might be the D (5 bases). V lost 4 bases, J lost 6 bases, and 14 bases lay in between. Germline V CDR1 and CDR2: KGHDR, SFDVKD. The CDR3 spans 14 residues. The CDR3 DNA sequence: TGTGCCACCAGTGACCCGACAGAACCCCCTGAAGCTTTCTTT. This gives the protein CATSDPTEPPEAFF.

The genes are TRBV7-2 and TRBJ2-2; 7 nucleotides align to TRBD1. This CDR3 comprises 12 residues. V lost 4 bases and J lost 8; bases outside the gene matches: 1. Looked up from germline, CDR1 is SGHTA and CDR2 is FQGNSA. The CDR3: CASSSGQGELFF. The CDR3 bases are TGTGCCAGCAGCTCGGGACAGGGGGAGCTGTTTTTT.

This rearrangement joins TRBV10-3 to TRBJ1-2; D is ambiguous. V was pared by 3 bases and J by 2 bases, with 10 bases between. Germline loops: CDR1 ENHRY, CDR2 SYGVKD. The CDR3 covers 14 residues. As DNA, the CDR3 is TGTGCCATCAGTGACAGTAGAGGGAACTATGGCTACACCTTC. This codes for CAISDSRGNYGYTF.

The V and J genes are TRBV15 and TRBJ1-5; maybe TRBD1 (5 bases). Germline CDR1 reads LNHNV; CDR2 reads YYDKDF (reference sequence). Trimming left V 1 base short and J 3 bases short, with 7 bases between. The CDR3 covers 14 residues. CDR3 in amino acids: CATSRGQINQPQHF. The CDR3 DNA sequence: TGTGCCACCAGCAGAGGACAGATCAATCAGCCCCAGCATTTT. Full variable domain (remainder filled in from reference TRBV15 and TRBJ1-5): DAMVIQNPRYQVTQFGKPVTLSCSQTLNHNVMYWYQQKSSQAPKLLFHYYDKDFNNEADTPDNFQSRRPNTSFCFLDIRSPGLGDTAMYLCATSRGQINQPQHFGDGTRLSIL.

This chain joins TRBV30 and TRBJ1-2; 9 nucleotides align to TRBD1. Losses at the gene ends were 0 bases for V and 5 bases for J; bases not matched to a gene: 1. The CDR3 runs to 13 residues. Germline CDR1 GTSNPN, CDR2 SVGIG (reference sequence). The CDR3 loop is CAWSVGQGYGYTF. The CDR3 nucleotides read TGTGCCTGGAGTGTGGGACAGGGATATGGCTACACCTTC.

V is TRBV18 and J is TRBJ2-7; D is perhaps TRBD1 (5 bases). The CDR3 length is 14 residues. Trimming cost V 4 bases and J 3 bases, with 13 bases left between them. CDR1 and CDR2 from the germline V gene are KGHSH and LQKENI. The CDR3, as DNA: TGTGCCAGCTCACTTAACCAGGGCGACTACGAGCAGTACTTC. Protein: CASSLNQGDYEQYF. Based on the CDR3 plus reference TRBV18 and TRBJ2-7, the full variable domain is NAGVMQNPRHLVRRRGQEARLRCSPMKGHSHVYWYRQLPEEGLKFMVYLQKENIIDESGMPKERFSAEFPKEGPSILRIQQVVRGDSAAYFCASSLNQGDYEQYFGPGTRLTVT.

This rearrangement joins TRBV29-1 to TRBJ2-3; 10 positions agree with TRBD2. V shed 5 bases, J shed 4 bases, and the junction held 9 bases outside the gene matches. Per germline, CDR1 SQVTM and CDR2 ANQGSEA. The CDR3 length is 15 residues. CDR3 coding DNA: TGCAGCGTTCCAAACCTAGCGGGAGTATCAGATACGCAGTATTTT. Translated: CSVPNLAGVSDTQYF.

This clonotype has just one count. The V gene is TRBV7-3, the J gene TRBJ2-1; D is perhaps TRBD1 (6 bases). Germline CDR1 and CDR2: SGHTA and FQGTGA. The V end lost 4 bases, the J end lost 5 bases, and 9 bases lay between the germline ends. This CDR3 spans 13 amino acids. CDR3 region: CASSSDSHNEQFF. The CDR3 region has the DNA TGTGCCAGCAGCTCGGACAGCCACAATGAGCAGTTCTTC.

The chain combines TRBV29-1 with TRBJ2-7; D perhaps matches TRBD2 (6 bases). CDR3 length equals 12 residues. The V end was cut by 7 bases, the J end by 5 bases, with 15 bases between. The V gene's germline CDR1 is SQVTM and CDR2 ANQGSEA. CDR3 sequence (DNA): TGCAGCGGGGGACTGCTGACTAACGAGCAGTACTTC. It codes for CSGGLLTNEQYF.

The chain combines TRBV5-1 with TRBJ2-3, with TRBD1 matching 7 bases. This CDR3 region has 13 residues. Germline V gene data show CDR1 as SGHRS and CDR2 as YFSETQ. The ends lost 4 bases at V and 4 bases at J; junction bases unmatched: 3. CDR3 sequence reads: CASSTDRADTQYF. CDR3 coding DNA: TGCGCCAGCAGCACAGACAGGGCAGATACGCAGTATTTT. The variable domain in full, completed from reference TRBV5-1 and TRBJ2-3, reads KAGVTQTPRYLIKTRGQQVTLSCSPISGHRSVSWYQQTPGQGLQFLFEYFSETQRNKGNFPGRFSGRQFSNSRSEMNVSTLELGDSALYLCASSTDRADTQYFGPGTRLTVL.

The chain uses TRBV27 and TRBJ2-7; D tentatively fits TRBD1 or TRBD2 (5 bases each). CDR1 and CDR2 from the germline V gene are MNHEY and SMNVEV (reference sequence). The CDR3 is 14 residues long. V lost 6 bases and J lost 6, with 18 bases in between. In DNA form, the CDR3 reads TGTGCCAGCAGCGGGGACGTAAAGGGTACCGAGCAGTACTTC. Translation: CASSGDVKGTEQYF.

CDR3 coding DNA: TGTGCCAGCAGTTGGCAGGGAGGAGAGCCCGGGGAGCTGTTTTTT. Protein: CASSWQGGEPGELFF. The chain has TRBV12-3 or TRBV12-4 and TRBJ2-2; maybe TRBD2 (6 bases). The CDR3 spans 15 residues. Between the trimmed V and J ends, which lost 4 bases and 6 bases, there was a span of 15 bases.

The V gene is TRBV18, the J gene TRBJ2-7; 7 bases line up with TRBD1. The CDR3 is 15 residues long. The germline V gene has CDR1 KGHSH and CDR2 LQKENI. V shed 3 bases, J shed 4 bases, and the junction held 9 bases outside the gene matches. CDR3 sequence: CASSPDRVIGYEQYF. The CDR3 coding sequence is TGTGCCAGCTCACCCGACAGGGTCATCGGGTACGAGCAGTACTTC.

V and J are TRBV30 and TRBJ1-5, with TRBD1 as a possible D gene (6 bases). The CDR3 is 14 amino acids. Germline loops: CDR1 GTSNPN, CDR2 SVGIG (reference sequence). V was clipped by 0 bases and J by 4 bases, with 10 bases between them. The CDR3 nucleotides read TGTGCCTGGAGTGTACTGCAGGGGAATCAGCCCCAGCATTTT. Translation: CAWSVLQGNQPQHF.

The chain joins TRBV19 to TRBJ2-7, with D possibly being TRBD2 (5 bases). V gave up 6 bases and J gave up 5 bases, with 11 bases separating them. From germline, CDR1 is LNHDA and CDR2 SQIVND (reference sequence). The CDR3 sequence is 12 residues long. This CDR3 is CASREQRHEQYF. CDR3 nucleotide sequence: TGTGCCAGTAGAGAACAGCGGCACGAGCAGTACTTC.

This clonotype showed up just a few times. The chain links TRBV27 to TRBJ2-5, with D tentatively TRBD2 (6 bases). V lost 5 bases to trimming and J lost 4 bases, with 17 bases between them. This CDR3 has 15 residues. CDR1 MNHEY and CDR2 SMNVEV come from the germline V gene (reference sequence). The CDR3 DNA sequence: TGTGCCAGCAGTGCCCAGGGACTCGGGACAGAGACCCAGTACTTC. It translates to CASSAQGLGTETQYF.

This sequence joins TRBV5-1 and TRBJ2-2, with a tentative D call TRBD1 (6 bases). V lost 4 bases to trimming and J lost 1 base, with 17 bases between them. The CDR3 length is 17 residues. In germline, CDR1 is SGHRS, CDR2 YFSETQ. The CDR3 reads CASSQSLGQLNTGELFF. CDR3 DNA sequence: TGCGCCAGCAGCCAGTCTCTAGGACAGTTGAACACCGGGGAGCTGTTTTTT.

This chain links TRBV2 with TRBJ2-1; D is ambiguous. This CDR3 comprises 14 residues. V was trimmed by 10 bases and J by 7 bases, leaving 20 bases between them. CDR1 is SNHLY and CDR2 is FYNNEI in the germline V gene. The CDR3 nucleotides are TGTGCCATCTTGGAGAGGAGACCTGGGAATGAGCAGTTCTTC. Translated, it gives CAILERRPGNEQFF.

The chain has TRBV7-9 and TRBJ2-3, with D possibly matching TRBD2 (6 bases). Germline CDR1 SEHNR, CDR2 FQNEAQ (reference sequence). The CDR3 sequence is 13 residues long. Trimming stripped 10 bases from V and 2 bases from J, with 13 bases between. CDR3 sequence reads: CATRRGTTDTQYF. In nucleotides, the CDR3 is TGTGCCACCCGACGCGGGACCACAGATACGCAGTATTTT.